This T cell receptor (beta chain) came from a study of T cells in Graves' hyperthyroidism and ophthalmopathy (dated by TCRdb to the late 2010s). Regarding the research as a whole: Peripheral blood was collected at initial diagnosis, before any treatment. The roughly 94 discovery patients were randomly split 7:3 into training and test sets. The paper describes TCR Vbeta CDR3 sequencing of 130 to 150 peripheral blood samples, made up of some 40 ophthalmopathy patients, 70 to 75 hyperthyroidism patients and around 17 progressor patients. In addition, the study compared T-cell repertoires in thyroid tissue and in blood from roughly six Graves' hyperthyroidism patients. Prospective prediction of ophthalmopathy was tested in an independent validation cohort consisting of 18 to 20 hyperthyroidism patients and more than 15 patients who later progressed to ophthalmopathy. Following sampling, methimazole starting at 30 mg daily was given to hyperthyroidism patients, and high-dose intravenous methylprednisolone was given to ophthalmopathy patients. To identify distinguishing TCR V-J signatures, a discovery cohort of about a hundred patients was used, comprising 40 to 45 with Graves' ophthalmopathy and some 60 with stable Graves' hyperthyroidism.

The TCR beta CDR3 regions were amplified from RNA transcripts. A first-round RT-PCR of the TCR CDR3 used the HTBI primer set with the Qiagen OneStep RT-PCR kit. Libraries were constructed in a second round of multiplex PCR, after which size selection and purification were performed. The libraries were sequenced on an Illumina HiSeq2000 using paired-end 100 bp reads. Regarding the original processing steps: Raw data were processed with SOAPnuke, discarding reads with adapters, uncalled bases, mean Phred below 15, or no exact constant-primer or identifier match. COPE v1.2.5 was used to merge high-quality paired reads, and clonotypes were defined as unique nucleotide sequences. MiTCR v1.1 was used to align the clonotypes against IMGT TRBV, TRBD and TRBJ reference segments. The analysis included only V-J combinations with a frequency above 0.0001, which together covered approximately 99% of the repertoires. A TCS score was defined as the ratio of F50 (clonal expansion) to E x V (chaos), with BLOSUM62-based TCRdist applied between CDR3 peptides within each V-J. Welch's t-statistics and random forest reduced around 510 V-J features to 13, which were used in a naive Bayes classifier (R e1071). TCRdb reran the public reads through fastp at Q25 and MiXCR, keeping productive beta chains. Each entry is one CDR3 protein sequence, shown with its most common DNA and genes. The V and J calls follow TCRdb's processing rather than the paper's. Recorded for this sample are approximately 360,000 distinct CDR3 sequences; 15% to 17% of them occurred a single time. The biggest ten clones account for around a quarter of the sample.

This clonotype was seen many times. Its antigen target is currently unknown. No base quality information exists; no much larger clone differs at one position. Results and caveats for the whole study, not just this receptor: Blood samples also contained most of the expanded thyroid clonotypes (frequency above 0.001), which suggests that blood repertoires may reflect thyroid immune responses. Sample size was not statistically predetermined, and investigators were not blinded to group allocation. In validation, the model predicted progression to ophthalmopathy with approximately 69% sensitivity and less than 75% specificity, a median of approximately 6.5 months before onset. A model built on a 13 V-J signature distinguished ophthalmopathy from stable hyperthyroidism, reaching around 87% sensitivity and around 82% specificity in cross-validation and 80%/75% in testing.

Hyperthyroidism patients were newly diagnosed, with disease duration under 2 months, and aged 18 to 65 years. Patients with uncontrolled infections, other autoimmune diseases, pregnancy or lactation were excluded. Diagnoses were established on the basis of clinical symptoms, serum thyroxine and TRAb, thyroid ultrasound, and orbital computed tomography. For progressor patients, blood was drawn at the first diagnosis of hyperthyroidism, before any ophthalmopathy symptoms had appeared. PBMCs were isolated from about 10 ml of fresh peripheral blood by Ficoll-Paque density gradient centrifugation. Progressor patients were first diagnosed with Graves' hyperthyroidism and then developed ophthalmopathy during follow-up. Total RNA was extracted with Trizol reagent, and quality was checked on an Agilent 2100 Bioanalyzer. Ends trimmed: V by 4 bases, J by 0 bases; bases unmatched to a gene: 9. The CDR3 starts with the cysteine, ends with the phenylalanine, and has 18 residues. Solely the CDR3 DNA is kept, with 54 bases framed from the first base. CDR1 SGHAT and CDR2 FQNNGV are derived from the germline V gene.

This TCR was sampled from a woman between 18 and 30 years old with Graves' hyperthyroidism that later progressed to Graves' ophthalmopathy. The sample consisted of blood. Rearrangement joined TRBV11-2 to TRBJ1-4; 9 of the junction bases match TRBD1. The CDR3 reads as follows: CASSSFGTGFATNEKLFF. The DNA reads TGTGCCAGCAGCTCCTTCGGGACAGGGTTTGCAACTAATGAAAAACTGTTTTTT.